This entry is about one T cell receptor beta chain. Its antigen is not identified. These data belong to a study of T cells expressing NK-cell markers. Study overall: It was from sorted CD3+CD56+NKG2C+, CD3+CD56+NKG2C- and CD3+CD56-NKG2C+ T cells that TCR beta repertoires came. Seven sequenced donors out of eight were HCMV-seropositive, one seronegative.

One entry per CDR3 protein, without DNA, is what TCRdb gives after re-calling the 5' RACE reads. Reported are about 460,000 distinct CDR3 sequences; the ten largest clones contain over 1.3%. From germline, CDR1 is SGHDN and CDR2 FVKESK. The CDR3 covers 13 residues. Notes on the study in general: Clarity on HCMV specificity was lacking for the expanded NKG2C+ T cell clones. These same clonotypes (in four donors) also led the CD3+CD56-NKG2C+ fraction.

The receptor's source is a woman in her 50s in good health. Sequencing was performed on blood T cells: a sorted CD56 or NKG2C T cell subset, CD4+ or CD8+ T cells, or bulk PBMC T cells (not recorded which). The chain joins TRBV14 to TRBJ2-3; the D call of TRBD1 rests on TCRdb alone, since no DNA is present to check it. CDR3 sequence: CASSQGRPGTQYF. The variable domain in full, with the rest retrieved from reference TRBV14 and TRBJ2-3, is EAGVTQFPSHSVIEKGQTVTLRCDPISGHDNLYWYRRVMGKEIKFLLHFVKESKQDESGMPNNRFLAERTGGTYSTLKVQPAELEDSGVYFCASSQGRPGTQYFGPGTRLTVL.